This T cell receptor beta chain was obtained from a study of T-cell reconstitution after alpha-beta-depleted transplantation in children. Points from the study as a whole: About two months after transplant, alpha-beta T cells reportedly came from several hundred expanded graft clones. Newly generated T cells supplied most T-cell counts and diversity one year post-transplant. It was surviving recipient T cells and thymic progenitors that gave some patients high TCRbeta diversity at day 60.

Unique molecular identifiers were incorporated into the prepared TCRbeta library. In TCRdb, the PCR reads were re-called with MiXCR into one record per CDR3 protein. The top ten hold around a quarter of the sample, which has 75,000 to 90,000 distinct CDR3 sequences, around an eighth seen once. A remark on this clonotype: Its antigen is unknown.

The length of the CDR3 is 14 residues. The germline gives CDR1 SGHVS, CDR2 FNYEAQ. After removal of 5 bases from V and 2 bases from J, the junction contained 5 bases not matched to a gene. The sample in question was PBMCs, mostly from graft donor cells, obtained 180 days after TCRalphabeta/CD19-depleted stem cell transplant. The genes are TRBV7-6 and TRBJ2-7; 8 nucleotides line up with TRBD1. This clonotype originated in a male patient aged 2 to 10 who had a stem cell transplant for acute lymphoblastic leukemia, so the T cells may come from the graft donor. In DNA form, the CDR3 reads TGTGCCAGCAGCCCTTCCAGGGGGCCCTACGAGCAGTACTTC. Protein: CASSPSRGPYEQYF. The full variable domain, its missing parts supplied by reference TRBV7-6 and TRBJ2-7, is GAGVSQSPRYKVTKRGQDVALRCDPISGHVSLYWYRQALGQGPEFLTYFNYEAQQDKSGLPNDRFSAERPEGSISTLTIQRTEQRDSAMYRCASSPSRGPYEQYFGPGTRLTVT.